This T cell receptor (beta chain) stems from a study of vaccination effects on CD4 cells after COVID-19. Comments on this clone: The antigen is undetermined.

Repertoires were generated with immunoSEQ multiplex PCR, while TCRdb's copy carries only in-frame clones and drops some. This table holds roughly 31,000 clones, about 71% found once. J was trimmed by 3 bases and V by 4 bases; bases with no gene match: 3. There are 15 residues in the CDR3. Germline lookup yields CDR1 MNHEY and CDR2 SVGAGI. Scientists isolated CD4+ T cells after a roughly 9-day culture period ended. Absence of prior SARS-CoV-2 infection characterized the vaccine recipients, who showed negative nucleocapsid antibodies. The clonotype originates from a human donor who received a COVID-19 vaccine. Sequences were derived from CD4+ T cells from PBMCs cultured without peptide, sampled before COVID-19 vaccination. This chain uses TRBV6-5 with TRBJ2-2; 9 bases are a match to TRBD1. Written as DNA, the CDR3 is TGTGCCAGCAGTTCGGGACAGGGAGACACCGGGGAGCTGTTTTTT. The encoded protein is CASSSGQGDTGELFF.